One and the same sample provided the 9 T cell receptor beta chains below, sequenced in a study of human T cells and chemical hapten exposure. MiXCR was run by TCRdb on the RACE reads, yielding one entry per CDR3 protein. The repertoire holds over 75,000 distinct CDR3 sequences, roughly a tenth seen once, with more than 0.85% in the top ten. Time point: patch test 3, about 24 weeks after DPC sensitization. Treatment: therapeutic diphenylcyclopropenone sensitization with weekly scalp DPC. Sequenced material: whole blood, taken in connection with sensitization to the hapten diphenylcyclopropenone (DPC). These TCRs come from a woman aged 25-40 years with alopecia areata. Some clones in this sample may be carry-over from other donors' samples.

This clonotype was recorded at least ten times. The rearrangement uses TRBV21-1 and TRBJ2-1; no check of the table's D call, TRBD2, against the DNA was made. TRBV21-1 is listed as a pseudogene. The CDR3 is 15 residues long. CDR3 DNA sequence: TGTGCCAGCAGCAAAGCTAAAGGACTAGCGGTGATTCAGTTCTTC. Its translation is CASSKAKGLAVIQFF.

This clonotype was recorded at least ten times. The chain combines TRBV20-1 with TRBJ2-7; TRBD2 matches at 8 bases. V lost 4 bases, J lost 2 bases, and 4 bases stayed unmatched. Per germline, CDR1 DFQATT and CDR2 SNEGSKA (reference sequence). This CDR3 is built from 13 residues. In DNA form, the CDR3 reads TGCAGTGCTACCGGACTAGCAGCCTACGAGCAGTACTTC. Its translation is CSATGLAAYEQYF.

This clonotype was observed many times. The J gene is TRBJ2-5, the V gene TRBV5-1, with D perhaps TRBD2 (6 bases). This CDR3 is built from 14 residues. Germline CDR1 and CDR2: SGHRS and YFSETQ. V was clipped by 4 bases and J by 3 bases, with 13 bases between them. CDR3 in amino acids: CASSVRDLKETQYF. Written as DNA, the CDR3 is TGCGCCAGCAGCGTCCGGGACTTAAAAGAGACCCAGTACTTC.

This clonotype has ten or more counts. This chain connects TRBV9 to TRBJ1-2; D might be TRBD1 (5 bases). Germline V gene sequence: CDR1 SGDLS, CDR2 YYNGEE. Trimming shortened V by 4 bases and J by 0 bases, and 13 bases separated the two germline ends. This CDR3 is 15 amino acids long. CDR3 coding DNA: TGTGCCAGCAGCCCCAATGCAGGGTCTAACTATGGCTACACCTTC. Protein product: CASSPNAGSNYGYTF.

This chain links TRBV10-3 with TRBJ1-5, with D possibly matching TRBD1 (6 bases). The CDR3 length is 14 residues. Germline V gene data show CDR1 as ENHRY and CDR2 as SYGVKD. V was shortened by 10 bases and J by 4 bases, with 17 bases between the two germline ends. The CDR3 bases are TGTGCCACCTCAGGACAGATGAGTAATCAGCCCCAGCATTTT. Amino acid sequence: CATSGQMSNQPQHF.

This clonotype was detected ten times or more. V usage is TRBV19 and J usage is TRBJ1-5, with TRBD1 matching 8 bases. There are 14 residues in the CDR3. J lost 4 bases, V lost 7 bases, and 6 bases had no gene match. Germline V gene sequence: CDR1 LNHDA, CDR2 SQIVND (reference sequence). CDR3 region: CASKRQGMNQPQHF. The CDR3, as DNA: TGTGCCAGTAAGCGACAGGGGATGAATCAGCCCCAGCATTTT.

Ten or more counts support this clonotype. The rearrangement uses TRBV20-1 and TRBJ2-1; D gene ambiguous. The CDR3 contains 15 residues. Trimming left V 3 bases short and J 7 bases short, with 19 bases between. The V gene's germline CDR1 is DFQATT and CDR2 SNEGSKA (reference sequence). The CDR3 spells CSASFPDHPANEQFF. The CDR3 nucleotides are TGCAGTGCTAGTTTCCCGGACCACCCCGCGAATGAGCAGTTCTTC.

This clonotype was detected ten times or more. The chain combines TRBV12-3 or TRBV12-4 with TRBJ2-5; the match to TRBD1 covers 9 bases. J gave up 4 bases and V 6 bases, and 9 bases lay outside the gene matches. The CDR3 contains 15 residues. CDR3 loop: CASSPGQGEAETQYF. As DNA, the CDR3 is TGTGCCAGCAGCCCGGGACAGGGAGAAGCAGAGACCCAGTACTTC.

The V and J genes are TRBV20-1 and TRBJ1-1; D not resolved. This CDR3 has 12 amino acids. Germline lookup yields CDR1 DFQATT and CDR2 SNEGSKA (reference sequence). With 4 bases removed from V and 2 bases from J, the gap between germline ends came to 8 bases. CDR3: CSANPPNTEAFF. The CDR3 DNA follows: TGCAGTGCTAACCCCCCAAACACTGAAGCTTTCTTT.